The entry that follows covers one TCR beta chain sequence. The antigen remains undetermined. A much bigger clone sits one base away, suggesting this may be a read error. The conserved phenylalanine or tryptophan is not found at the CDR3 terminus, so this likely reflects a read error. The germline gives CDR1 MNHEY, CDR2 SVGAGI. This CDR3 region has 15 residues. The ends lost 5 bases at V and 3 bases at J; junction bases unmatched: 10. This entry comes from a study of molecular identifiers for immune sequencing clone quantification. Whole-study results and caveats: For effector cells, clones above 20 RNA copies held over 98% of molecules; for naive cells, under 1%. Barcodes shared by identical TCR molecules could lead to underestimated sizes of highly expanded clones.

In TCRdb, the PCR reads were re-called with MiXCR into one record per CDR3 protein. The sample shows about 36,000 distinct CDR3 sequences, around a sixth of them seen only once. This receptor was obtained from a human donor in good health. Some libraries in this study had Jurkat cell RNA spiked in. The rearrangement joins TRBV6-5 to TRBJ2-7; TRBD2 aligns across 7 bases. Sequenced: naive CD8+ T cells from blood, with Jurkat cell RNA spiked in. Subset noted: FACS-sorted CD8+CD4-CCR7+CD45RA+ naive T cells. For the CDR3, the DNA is TGTGCCAGCAGTGAACACGGGACTACACACTACGAGCAGTACTCC. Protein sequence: CASSEHGTTHYEQYS.